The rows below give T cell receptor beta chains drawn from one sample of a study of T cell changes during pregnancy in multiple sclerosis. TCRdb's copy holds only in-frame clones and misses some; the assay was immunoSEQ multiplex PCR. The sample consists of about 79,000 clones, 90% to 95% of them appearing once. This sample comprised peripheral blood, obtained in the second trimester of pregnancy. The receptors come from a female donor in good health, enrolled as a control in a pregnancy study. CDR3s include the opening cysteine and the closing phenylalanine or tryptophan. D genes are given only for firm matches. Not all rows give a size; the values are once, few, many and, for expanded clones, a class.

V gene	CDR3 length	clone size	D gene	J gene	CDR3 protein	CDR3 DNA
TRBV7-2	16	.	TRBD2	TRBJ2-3	CASSLGLAGGTDTQYF	TGTGCCAGCAGCTTAGGGCTAGCGGGGGGCACAGATACGCAGTATTTT
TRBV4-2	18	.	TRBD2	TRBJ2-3	CASSQARTGGGITDTQYF	TGTGCCAGCAGCCAAGCTAGGACGGGGGGGGGAATCACAGATACGCAGTATTTT
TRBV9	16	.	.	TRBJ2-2	CASSVEQGPNTGELFF	TGTGCCAGCAGCGTAGAGCAGGGGCCGAACACCGGGGAGCTGTTTTTT
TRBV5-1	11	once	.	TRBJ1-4	CASSLGSKLFF	TGCGCCAGCAGCTTGGGGAGCAAACTGTTTTTT
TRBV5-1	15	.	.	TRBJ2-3	CASSLGGPSTDTQYF	TGCGCCAGCAGCTTGGGAGGTCCTAGCACAGATACGCAGTATTTT
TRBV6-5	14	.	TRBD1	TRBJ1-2	CASSMDRTFYGYTF	TGTGCCAGCAGCATGGACAGGACCTTCTATGGCTACACCTTC
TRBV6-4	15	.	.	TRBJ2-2	CASSEGATNTGELFF	TGTGCCAGCAGTGAGGGAGCTACCAACACCGGGGAGCTGTTTTTT
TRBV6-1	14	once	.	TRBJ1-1	CASSLYNTNTEAFF	TGTGCCAGCAGTCTTTACAACACGAACACTGAAGCTTTCTTT
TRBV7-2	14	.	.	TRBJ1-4	CASNMGQHNEKLFF	TGTGCCAGCAACATGGGGCAGCATAATGAAAAACTGTTTTTT
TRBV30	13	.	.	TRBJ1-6	CAWGRGYNSPLHF	TGTGCCTGGGGCAGGGGTTATAATTCACCCCTCCACTTT
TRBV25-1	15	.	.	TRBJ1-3	CASSEYRGTGNTIYF	TGTGCCAGCAGTGAATATCGGGGGACTGGAAACACCATATATTTT
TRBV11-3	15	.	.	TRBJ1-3	CASSQGRVSGNTIYF	TGTGCCAGCAGCCAGGGCAGAGTCTCTGGAAACACCATATATTTT
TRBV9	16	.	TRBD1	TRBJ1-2	CASSVDRDRGFYGYTF	TGTGCCAGCAGCGTAGATCGGGACAGGGGGTTTTATGGCTACACCTTC
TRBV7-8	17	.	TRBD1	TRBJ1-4	CASSAHPTGGTNEKLFF	TGTGCCAGCAGCGCTCATCCTACAGGGGGAACTAATGAAAAACTGTTTTTT
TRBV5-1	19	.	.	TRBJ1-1	CASSPEVRGVRSGNTEAFF	TGCGCCAGCAGCCCCGAGGTACGTGGCGTACGGTCGGGGAACACTGAAGCTTTCTTT
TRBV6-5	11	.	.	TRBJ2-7	CASTLAGEQYF	TGTGCCAGCACTCTAGCTGGCGAGCAGTACTTC
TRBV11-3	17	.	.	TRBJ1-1	CASSLGDRGKPDTEAFF	TGTGCCAGCAGCTTAGGTGATCGGGGGAAACCGGACACTGAAGCTTTCTTT
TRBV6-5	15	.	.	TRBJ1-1	CASSYGAGDSTKAFF	TGTGCCAGCAGTTATGGGGCTGGGGATAGCACGAAAGCTTTCTTT
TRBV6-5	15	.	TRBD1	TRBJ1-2	CASSYGTQGDYGYTF	TGTGCCAGCAGTTACGGGACGCAGGGGGACTATGGCTACACCTTC
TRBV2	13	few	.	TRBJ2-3	CASSPSGTDTQYF	TGTGCCAGCAGTCCTAGCGGCACAGATACGCAGTATTTT